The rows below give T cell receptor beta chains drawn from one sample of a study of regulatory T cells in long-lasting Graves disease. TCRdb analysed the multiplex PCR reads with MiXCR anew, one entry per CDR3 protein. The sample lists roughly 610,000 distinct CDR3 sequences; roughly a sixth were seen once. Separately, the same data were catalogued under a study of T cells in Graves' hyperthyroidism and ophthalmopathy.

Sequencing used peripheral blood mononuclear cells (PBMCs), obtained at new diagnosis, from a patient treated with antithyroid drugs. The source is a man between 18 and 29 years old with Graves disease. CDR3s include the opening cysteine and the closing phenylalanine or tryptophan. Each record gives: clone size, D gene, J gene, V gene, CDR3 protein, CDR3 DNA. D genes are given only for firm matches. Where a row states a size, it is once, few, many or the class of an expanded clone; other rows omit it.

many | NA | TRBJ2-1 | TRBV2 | CASSEEGVSYDFF | TGTGCCAGCAGTGAAGAGGGGGTTAGCTATGATTTCTTC
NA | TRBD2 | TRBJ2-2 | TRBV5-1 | CASSSIAGGTGELFF | TGCGCCAGCAGCTCGATAGCGGGAGGGACCGGGGAGCTGTTTTTT
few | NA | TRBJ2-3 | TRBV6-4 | CASSDGRDLDTQYF | TGTGCCAGCAGTGACGGGCGGGATTTAGATACGCAGTATTTT
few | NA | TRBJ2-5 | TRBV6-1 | CASSRGSGLGAEETQYF | TGTGCCAGCAGCCGTGGTAGCGGTTTAGGGGCTGAAGAGACCCAGTACTTC
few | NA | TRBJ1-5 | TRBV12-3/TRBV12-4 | CASSFGPRGGFSNQPQHF | TGTGCCAGCAGTTTTGGGCCCCGGGGGGGGTTTAGCAATCAGCCCCAGCATTTT
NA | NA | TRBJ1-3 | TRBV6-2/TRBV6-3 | CASSYERAVGFYGNTIYF | TGTGCCAGCAGTTACGAGAGGGCCGTGGGGTTCTATGGAAACACCATATATTTT
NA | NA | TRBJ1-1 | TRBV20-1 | CSARPQKNTEAFF | TGCAGTGCTAGACCTCAAAAGAACACTGAAGCTTTCTTT
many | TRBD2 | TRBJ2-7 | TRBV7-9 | CASSLQLLTSGRGAEQYF | TGTGCCAGCAGCTTGCAGCTATTGACCAGCGGGAGAGGCGCAGAGCAGTACTTC
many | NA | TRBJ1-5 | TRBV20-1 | CSARSGNQPQHF | TGCAGTGCTAGGAGCGGAAATCAGCCCCAGCATTTT
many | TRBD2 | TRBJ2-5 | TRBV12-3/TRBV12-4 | CASSFSGAGQETQYF | TGTGCCAGCAGCTTTAGCGGGGCGGGCCAAGAGACCCAGTACTTC
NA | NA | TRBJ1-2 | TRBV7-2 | CASSLTRYGYTF | TGTGCCAGCAGCTTAACTCGGTATGGCTACACCTTC
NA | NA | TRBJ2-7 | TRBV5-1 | CASSLESRTYEQYF | TGCGCCAGCAGCTTGGAATCCCGCACCTACGAGCAGTACTTC
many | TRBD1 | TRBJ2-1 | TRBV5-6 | CASRWTGYNEQFF | TGTGCCAGCAGATGGACAGGCTACAATGAGCAGTTCTTC
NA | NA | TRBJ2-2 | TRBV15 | CATGAHKGGELFF | TGTGCCACCGGCGCCCACAAGGGCGGGGAGCTGTTTTTT
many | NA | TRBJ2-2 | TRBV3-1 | CASTQVGLANTGELFF | TGTGCCAGCACCCAAGTGGGACTCGCGAACACCGGGGAGCTGTTTTTT
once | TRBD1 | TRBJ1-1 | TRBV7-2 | CARPITGQGALTEAFF | TGTGCCAGACCCATAACGGGACAGGGGGCGTTGACTGAAGCTTTCTTT
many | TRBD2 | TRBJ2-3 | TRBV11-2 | CASSLGLAVSTDTQYF | TGTGCCAGCAGCTTAGGACTAGCGGTTAGCACAGATACGCAGTATTTT
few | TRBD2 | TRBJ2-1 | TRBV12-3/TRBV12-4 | CASSFGGGTYNEQFF | TGTGCCAGCAGTTTTGGCGGGGGAACTTACAATGAGCAGTTCTTC
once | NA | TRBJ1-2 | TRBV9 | CASSVGIRDGYTF | TGTGCCAGCAGCGTAGGAATTAGGGATGGCTACACCTTC
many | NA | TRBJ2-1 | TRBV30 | CAWSTRLVGEQFF | TGTGCCTGGAGTACCCGACTAGTCGGGGAGCAGTTCTTC
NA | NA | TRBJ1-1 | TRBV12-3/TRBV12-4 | CASRGGANTEAFF | TGTGCCAGCAGGGGGGGGGCGAACACTGAAGCTTTCTTT
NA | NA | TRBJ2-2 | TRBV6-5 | CASSDSIGGGELFF | TGTGCCAGCAGTGACTCGATCGGGGGCGGGGAGCTGTTTTTT
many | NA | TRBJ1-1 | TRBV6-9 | CASSYKRNTEAFF | TGTGCCAGCAGTTACAAGAGGAACACTGAAGCTTTCTTT
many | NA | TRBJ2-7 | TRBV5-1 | CASSLGQGSSYEQYF | TGTGCCAGCAGCTTAGGGCAGGGGAGCTCCTACGAGCAGTACTTC
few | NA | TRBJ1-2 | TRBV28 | CASSFRGGYGYTF | TGTGCCAGCAGTTTCAGGGGCGGCTATGGCTACACCTTC
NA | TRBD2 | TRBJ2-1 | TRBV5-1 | CASSHGLAGGNEQFF | TGCGCCAGCAGCCACGGACTAGCGGGAGGAAATGAGCAGTTCTTC